A single sample is the source of the 9 T cell receptor beta chains below, sequenced in a study of blood T cell repertoires in COVID-19. Sequencing used immunoSEQ multiplex PCR; TCRdb keeps in-frame clones, though not all of them. Of about 56,000 clones in the sample, 82% are singletons; the top ten hold 8.2%. Input material: peripheral blood. These receptors were taken from a woman aged 80 or over with acute or convalescent COVID-19.

The V call is TRBV5-1, the J call TRBJ1-1; D is undetermined. The germline V gene encodes CDR1 SGHRS and CDR2 YFSETQ. Trimming removed 4 bases from V and 1 base from J, with 17 bases in between. This CDR3 is 16 amino acids long. CDR3 nucleotide sequence: TGCGCCAGCAGCCCCGCGCGGGCCCGCTCGAACACTGAAGCTTTCTTT. This codes for CASSPARARSNTEAFF.

The chain carries TRBV9 and TRBJ2-7, with 11 nucleotides matching TRBD2. This CDR3 region has 15 residues. V lost 0 bases and J lost 3; bases outside the gene matches: 2. Germline CDR1 SGDLS, CDR2 YYNGEE. The DNA for the CDR3 is TGTGCCAGCAGCGTAGGACTAGCGGGAAACTACGAGCAGTACTTC. It yields the protein CASSVGLAGNYEQYF.

The chain uses TRBV4-2 and TRBJ2-7, with TRBD1 as a possible D gene (5 bases). V was cut by 0 bases and J by 2 bases, with 14 bases left in between. This CDR3 is built from 16 residues. CDR1 is LGHNA, CDR2 YNFKEQ, per germline. CDR3: CASSQEGLDVAYEQYF. The CDR3, as DNA: TGTGCCAGCAGCCAAGAGGGGCTAGACGTCGCCTACGAGCAGTACTTC.

J is TRBJ2-2 and V is TRBV7-9; D perhaps matches TRBD2 (5 bases). The V end lost 0 bases, the J end lost 1 base, and 6 bases lay between the germline ends. Germline V CDR1 and CDR2: SEHNR, FQNEAQ (reference sequence). The CDR3 sequence is 15 residues long. CDR3 sequence reads: CASSLARGNTGELFF. For the CDR3, the DNA is TGTGCCAGCAGCTTAGCTCGGGGGAACACCGGGGAGCTGTTTTTT.

This chain connects TRBV19 to TRBJ1-4; possibly TRBD1 for D (5 bases). This CDR3 is 15 amino acids long. Trimming removed 5 bases from V and 7 bases from J, with 17 bases in between. CDR1 and CDR2 (germline): LNHDA, SQIVND (reference sequence). CDR3 sequence reads: CASSPGGTPGEKLFF. In nucleotides, the CDR3 is TGTGCCAGTAGTCCGGGGGGGACGCCCGGTGAAAAACTGTTTTTT.

The CDR3 protein is CSASLVAGFTDTQYF. The CDR3 bases are TGCAGTGCTAGTCTGGTAGCGGGGTTCACAGATACGCAGTATTTT. This chain joins TRBV20-1 and TRBJ2-3; TRBD2 agrees at 8 bases. Per the germline V gene, CDR1 is DFQATT and CDR2 is SNEGSKA (reference sequence). This CDR3 has 15 residues. With 3 bases clipped from V and 2 bases from J, the junction kept 7 bases outside the gene matches.

This chain uses TRBV7-3 with TRBJ1-2; 9 positions match TRBD1. Trimming cost V 0 bases and J 4 bases; bases outside gene matches: 0. The germline V gene encodes CDR1 SGHTA and CDR2 FQGTGA. CDR3 length: 14 residues. The CDR3 sequence is CASSLTTGGYGYTF. The CDR3 DNA reads TGTGCCAGCAGCTTAACGACAGGGGGCTATGGCTACACCTTC.

The rearrangement joins TRBV12-3 or TRBV12-4 to TRBJ1-5; the match to TRBD1 covers 7 bases. The CDR3 consists of 12 residues. After removal of 6 bases from V and 6 bases from J, the junction contained 2 bases not matched to a gene. CDR3 bases: TGTGCCAGCAGGACAGGGATTCAGCCCCAGCATTTT. Translated: CASRTGIQPQHF.

The genes are TRBV27 and TRBJ2-1; TRBD2 matches at 9 bases. Germline-derived CDR1 and CDR2 are MNHEY and SMNVEV (reference sequence). Trimming took 5 bases from V and 7 from J; bases not matched to a gene: 15. This CDR3 comprises 17 residues. The CDR3 sequence: CASSPPRQEREANEQFF. In DNA, the CDR3 is TGTGCCAGCAGTCCACCTCGCCAGGAGCGGGAGGCAAATGAGCAGTTCTTC.